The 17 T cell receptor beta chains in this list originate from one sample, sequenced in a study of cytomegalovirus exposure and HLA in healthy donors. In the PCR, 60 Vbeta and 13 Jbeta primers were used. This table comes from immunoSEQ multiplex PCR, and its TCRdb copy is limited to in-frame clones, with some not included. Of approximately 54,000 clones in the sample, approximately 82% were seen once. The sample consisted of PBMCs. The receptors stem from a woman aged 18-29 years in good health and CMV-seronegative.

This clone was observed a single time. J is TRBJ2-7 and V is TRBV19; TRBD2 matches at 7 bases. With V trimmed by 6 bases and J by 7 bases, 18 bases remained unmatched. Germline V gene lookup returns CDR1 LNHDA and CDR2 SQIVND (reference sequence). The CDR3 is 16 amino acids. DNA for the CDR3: TGTGCCAGTAGCACCCGGGGAGGGGCCAAATCGGGAGAGCAGTACTTC. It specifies CASSTRGGAKSGEQYF.

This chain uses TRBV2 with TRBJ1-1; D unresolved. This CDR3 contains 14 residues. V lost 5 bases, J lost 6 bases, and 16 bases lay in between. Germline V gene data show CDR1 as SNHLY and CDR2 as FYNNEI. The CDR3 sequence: CASSSPGKGAEAFF. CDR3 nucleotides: TGTGCCAGCAGTTCCCCAGGAAAGGGAGCTGAAGCTTTCTTT.

The CDR3 bases are TGTGCCAGCTCTAGGACAGGGGCGGGAAACACCATATATTTT. Its translation is CASSRTGAGNTIYF. The chain joins TRBV9 to TRBJ1-3; 9 positions match TRBD1. The length of the CDR3 is 14 residues. V was pared by 7 bases and J by 4 bases, with 6 bases of the junction left unmatched. Per the germline V gene, CDR1 is SGDLS and CDR2 is YYNGEE.

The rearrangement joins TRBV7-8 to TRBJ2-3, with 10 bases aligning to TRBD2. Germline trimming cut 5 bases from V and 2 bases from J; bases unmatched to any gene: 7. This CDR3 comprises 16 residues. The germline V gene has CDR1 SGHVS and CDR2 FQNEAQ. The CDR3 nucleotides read TGTGCCAGCAGCAGGAGAGGACTAGCGGTCACAGATACGCAGTATTTT. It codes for CASSRRGLAVTDTQYF. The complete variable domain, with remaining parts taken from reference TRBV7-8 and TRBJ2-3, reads GAGVSQSPRYKVAKRGQDVALRCDPISGHVSLFWYQQALGQGPEFLTYFQNEAQLDKSGLPSDRFFAERPEGSVSTLKIQRTQQEDSAVYLCASSRRGLAVTDTQYFGPGTRLTVL.

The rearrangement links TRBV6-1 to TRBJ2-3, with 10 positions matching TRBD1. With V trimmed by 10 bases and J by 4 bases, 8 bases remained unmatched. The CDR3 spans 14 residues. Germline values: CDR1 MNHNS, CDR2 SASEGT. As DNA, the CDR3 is TGTGCCATACGAGACAGGGGGCAGTCAGATACGCAGTATTTT. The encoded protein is CAIRDRGQSDTQYF.

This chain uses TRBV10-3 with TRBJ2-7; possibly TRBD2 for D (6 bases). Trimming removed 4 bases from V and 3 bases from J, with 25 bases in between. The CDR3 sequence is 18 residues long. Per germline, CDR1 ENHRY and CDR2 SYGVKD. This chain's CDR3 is CAISGPTRASEGFYEQYF. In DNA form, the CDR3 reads TGTGCCATCAGTGGACCTACCCGGGCTAGCGAAGGATTCTACGAGCAGTACTTC.

CDR3 protein: CASSAQGGQGYTF. Written as DNA, the CDR3 is TGTGCCAGCAGCGCACAGGGGGGACAAGGCTACACCTTC. The chain couples TRBV7-3 to TRBJ1-2; 8 bases fit TRBD1. Germline V gene sequence: CDR1 SGHTA, CDR2 FQGTGA. This CDR3 has 13 residues. V was clipped by 5 bases and J by 8 bases; unmatched bases: 7.

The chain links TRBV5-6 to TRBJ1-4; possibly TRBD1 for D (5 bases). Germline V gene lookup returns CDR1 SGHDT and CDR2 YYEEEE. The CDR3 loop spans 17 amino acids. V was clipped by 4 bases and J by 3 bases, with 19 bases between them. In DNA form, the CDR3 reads TGTGCCAGCAGCCCACCCTGGGGGGAGCGAGCTAATGAAAAACTGTTTTTT. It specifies CASSPPWGERANEKLFF.

CDR3 loop: CSVGNRGGTEAFF. The CDR3 DNA sequence: TGCAGCGTTGGAAACAGGGGTGGGACTGAAGCTTTCTTT. This rearrangement joins TRBV29-1 to TRBJ1-1, with 7 bases matching TRBD1. Germline V gene lookup returns CDR1 SQVTM and CDR2 ANQGSEA. V lost 4 bases and J lost 5; bases outside the gene matches: 7. The CDR3 has 13 residues. The full variable domain, its missing parts supplied by reference TRBV29-1 and TRBJ1-1, is SAVISQKPSRDICQRGTSLTIQCQVDSQVTMMFWYRQQPGQSLTLIATANQGSEATYESGFVIDKFPISRPNLTFSTLTVSNMSPEDSSIYLCSVGNRGGTEAFFGQGTRLTVV.

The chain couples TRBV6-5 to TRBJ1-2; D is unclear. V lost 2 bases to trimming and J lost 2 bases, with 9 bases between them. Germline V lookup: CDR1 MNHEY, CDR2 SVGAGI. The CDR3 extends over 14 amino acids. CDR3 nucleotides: TGTGCCAGCAGTTACGATACAGCCAACTATGGCTACACCTTC. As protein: CASSYDTANYGYTF.

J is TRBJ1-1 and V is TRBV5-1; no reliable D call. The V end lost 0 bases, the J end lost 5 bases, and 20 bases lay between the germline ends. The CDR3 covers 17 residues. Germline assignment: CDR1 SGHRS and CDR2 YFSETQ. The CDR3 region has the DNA TGCGCCAGCAGCTTGGCCGGACCGGATTGGGGAGGGACTGAAGCTTTCTTT. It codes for CASSLAGPDWGGTEAFF.

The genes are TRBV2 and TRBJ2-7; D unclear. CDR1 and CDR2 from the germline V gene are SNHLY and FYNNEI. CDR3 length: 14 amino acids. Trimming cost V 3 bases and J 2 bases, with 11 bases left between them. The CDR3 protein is CASSDRIPTYEQYF. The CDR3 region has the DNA TGTGCCAGCAGTGACAGGATTCCCACCTACGAGCAGTACTTC.

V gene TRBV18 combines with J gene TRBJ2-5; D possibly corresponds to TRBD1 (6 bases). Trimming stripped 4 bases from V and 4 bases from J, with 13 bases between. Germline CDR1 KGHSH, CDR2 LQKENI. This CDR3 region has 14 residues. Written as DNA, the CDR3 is TGTGCCAGCTCACGTACAGGGCTGTTAGAGACCCAGTACTTC. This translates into CASSRTGLLETQYF.

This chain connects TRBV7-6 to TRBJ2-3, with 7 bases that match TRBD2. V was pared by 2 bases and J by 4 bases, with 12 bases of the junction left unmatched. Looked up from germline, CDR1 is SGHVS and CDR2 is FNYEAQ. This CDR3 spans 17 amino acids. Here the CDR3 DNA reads TGTGCCAGCAGCTTACCGGATACTAGCGATCGGGCAGATACGCAGTATTTT. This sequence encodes CASSLPDTSDRADTQYF.

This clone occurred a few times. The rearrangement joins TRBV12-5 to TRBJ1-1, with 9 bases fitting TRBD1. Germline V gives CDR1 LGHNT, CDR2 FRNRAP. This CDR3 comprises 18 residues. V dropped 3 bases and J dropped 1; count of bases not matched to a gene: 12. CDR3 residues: CASGLPPRGTGKNTEAFF. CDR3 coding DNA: TGTGCTAGTGGTTTACCCCCTAGGGGGACAGGGAAGAACACTGAAGCTTTCTTT.

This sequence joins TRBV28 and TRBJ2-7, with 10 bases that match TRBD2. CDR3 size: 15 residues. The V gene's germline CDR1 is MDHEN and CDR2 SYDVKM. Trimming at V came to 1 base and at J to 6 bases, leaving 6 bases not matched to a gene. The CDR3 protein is CASSLSSGSPREQYF. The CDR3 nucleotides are TGTGCCAGCAGTTTATCTAGCGGGAGTCCCCGCGAGCAGTACTTC.

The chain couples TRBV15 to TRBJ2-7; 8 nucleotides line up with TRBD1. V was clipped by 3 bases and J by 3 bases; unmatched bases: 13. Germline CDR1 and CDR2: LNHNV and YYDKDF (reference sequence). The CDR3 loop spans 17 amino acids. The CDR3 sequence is CATSRPRAGTGFYEQYF. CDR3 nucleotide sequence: TGTGCCACCAGCAGGCCAAGGGCCGGGACAGGCTTCTACGAGCAGTACTTC.